The present TCR beta chain was sequenced within a study of identifying expanded T cells in peripheral blood. This clone appeared once. Germline values: CDR1 MRHNA, CDR2 SNTAGT. This CDR3 region has 15 residues. After removal of 4 bases from V and 7 bases from J, the junction contained 5 bases not matched to a gene. Only in-frame clones appear in the TCRdb table, and some are missing; sequencing was by immunoSEQ multiplex PCR. The table includes fewer than 65,000 clones, more than 70% detected once. The specimen was blood. The TCR sequence derives from a person aged 18 to 75 in good health. This rearrangement joins TRBV6-4 to TRBJ2-2, with 11 bases identical to TRBD2. CDR3 coding DNA: TGTGCCAGCAGTGCACTAGCGGGAGAATTCGGGGAGCTGTTTTTT. Translation gives CASSALAGEFGELFF.